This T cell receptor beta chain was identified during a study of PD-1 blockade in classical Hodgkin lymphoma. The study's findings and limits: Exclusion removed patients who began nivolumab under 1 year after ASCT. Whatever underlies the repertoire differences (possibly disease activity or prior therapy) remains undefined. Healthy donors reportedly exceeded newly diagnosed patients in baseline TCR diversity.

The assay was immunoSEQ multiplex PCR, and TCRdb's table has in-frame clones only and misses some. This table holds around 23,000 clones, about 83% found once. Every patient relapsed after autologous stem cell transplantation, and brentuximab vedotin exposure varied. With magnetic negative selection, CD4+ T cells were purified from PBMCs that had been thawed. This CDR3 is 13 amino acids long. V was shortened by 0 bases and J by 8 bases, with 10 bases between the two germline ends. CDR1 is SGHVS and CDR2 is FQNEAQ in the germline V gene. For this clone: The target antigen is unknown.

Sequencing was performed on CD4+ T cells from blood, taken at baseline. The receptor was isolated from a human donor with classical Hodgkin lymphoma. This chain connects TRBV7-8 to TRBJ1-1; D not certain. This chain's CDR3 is CASSLASFGEAFF. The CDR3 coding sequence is TGTGCCAGCAGCTTAGCCTCCTTTGGAGAAGCTTTCTTT.